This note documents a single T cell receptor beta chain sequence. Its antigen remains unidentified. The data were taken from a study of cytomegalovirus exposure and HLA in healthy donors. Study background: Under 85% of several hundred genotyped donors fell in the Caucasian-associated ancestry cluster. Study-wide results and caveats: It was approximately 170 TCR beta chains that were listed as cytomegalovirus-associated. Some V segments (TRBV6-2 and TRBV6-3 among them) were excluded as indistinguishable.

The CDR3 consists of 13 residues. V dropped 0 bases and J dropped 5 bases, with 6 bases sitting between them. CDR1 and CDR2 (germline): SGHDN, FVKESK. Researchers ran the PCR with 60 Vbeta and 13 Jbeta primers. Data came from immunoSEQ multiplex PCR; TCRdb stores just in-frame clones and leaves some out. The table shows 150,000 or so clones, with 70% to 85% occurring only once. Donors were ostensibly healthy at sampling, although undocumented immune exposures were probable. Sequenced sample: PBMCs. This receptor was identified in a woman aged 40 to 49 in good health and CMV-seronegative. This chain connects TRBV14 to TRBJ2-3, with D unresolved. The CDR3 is CASSQDYGDTQYF. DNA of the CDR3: TGTGCCAGCAGCCAAGATTACGGAGATACGCAGTATTTT.